Shown below are 15 T cell receptor beta chains from a single sample sequenced in a study of blood T cell repertoires in COVID-19. The table came from immunoSEQ multiplex PCR; TCRdb's copy has only in-frame clones and leaves some out. This sample carries about 350,000 clones, roughly 87% of them seen once, and the ten largest clones take 1%. Material: PBMCs or T cells enriched from blood (not recorded which). The source is a woman in her 30s who had recovered from COVID-19.

The genes are TRBV27 and TRBJ1-2, with TRBD1 matching over 9 bases. Germline loops: CDR1 MNHEY, CDR2 SMNVEV (reference sequence). The CDR3 runs to 15 residues. V was pared by 4 bases and J by 3 bases, with 6 bases of the junction left unmatched. The CDR3 bases are TGTGCCAGCAGTTCCCTACAGGGGGCCGACTATGGCTACACCTTC. Its translation is CASSSLQGADYGYTF.

In the case of this clone: At one end the junction does not follow the germline gene, possibly because of a read error. The V call is TRBV19, the J call TRBJ2-7; D not resolved. CDR1 and CDR2 (germline): LNHDA, SQIVND (reference sequence). This CDR3 is built from 13 residues. The CDR3 sequence: CASSISPSDEQYF. CDR3 coding DNA: TGTGCCAGTAGTATATCCCCCTCCGACGAGCAGTACTTC.

V usage is TRBV6-5 and J usage is TRBJ1-2; 7 bases align to TRBD1. The CDR3 has 13 amino acids. Per germline, CDR1 MNHEY and CDR2 SVGAGI. The trim removed 2 bases at V and 8 bases at J, leaving 5 bases unmatched. As DNA, the CDR3 is TGTGCCAGCAGTTACGAGGGACAGACAGGCTACACCTTC. This gives the protein CASSYEGQTGYTF.

This clone was seen only once. The genes are TRBV11-2 and TRBJ1-2; no clear D gene. This CDR3 comprises 15 residues. The germline V and J ends were trimmed by 5 bases and 8 bases, with 21 bases remaining between them. Per the germline V gene, CDR1 is SGHAT and CDR2 is FQNNGV. CDR3 sequence reads: CASSPSTGDRGGYTF. CDR3 coding DNA: TGTGCCAGCAGCCCCTCGACGGGAGATCGAGGCGGCTACACCTTC. The full variable domain, completed using reference TRBV11-2 and TRBJ1-2, is EAGVAQSPRYKIIEKRQSVAFWCNPISGHATLYWYQQILGQGPKLLIQFQNNGVVDDSQLPKDRFSAERLKGVDSTLKIQPAKLEDSAVYLCASSPSTGDRGGYTFGSGTRLTVV.

Only a few counts were recorded for this clone. The chain has TRBV28 and TRBJ1-2; 8 positions agree with TRBD1. Germline lookup yields CDR1 MDHEN and CDR2 SYDVKM. The CDR3 is 16 residues long. With 2 bases clipped from V and 6 bases from J, the junction kept 11 bases outside the gene matches. CDR3: CASSLNPGQGADGYTF. The CDR3 bases are TGTGCCAGCAGTTTAAACCCCGGGCAGGGGGCTGATGGCTACACCTTC.

On this clone itself: Within the sample, other DNA sequences also encode this same CDR3. This sequence joins TRBV30 and TRBJ2-3, with D perhaps matching TRBD1 (6 bases). Germline V gene data show CDR1 as GTSNPN and CDR2 as SVGIG (reference sequence). Between the trimmed V and J ends, which lost 3 bases and 3 bases, there was a span of 10 bases. This CDR3 spans 13 amino acids. In nucleotides, the CDR3 is TGTGCCTGGAGGGGAACAGGGACAGATACGCAGTATTTT. Protein: CAWRGTGTDTQYF.

V and J are TRBV10-3 and TRBJ1-3; D unclear. CDR3 length: 15 residues. Trimming cost V 0 bases and J 4 bases, with 10 bases left between them. The germline V gene encodes CDR1 ENHRY and CDR2 SYGVKD. The CDR3 spells CAISESEGLGNTIYF. In DNA, the CDR3 is TGTGCCATCAGTGAGTCGGAGGGCCTGGGAAACACCATATATTTT.

This sequence joins TRBV11-2 and TRBJ1-4; D ambiguous. Germline assignment: CDR1 SGHAT and CDR2 FQNNGV. V was pared by 5 bases and J by 0 bases, with 13 bases between. The CDR3 covers 16 residues. CDR3 residues: CASSVNPSATNEKLFF. The CDR3 DNA reads as TGTGCCAGCAGCGTAAATCCTTCCGCAACTAATGAAAAACTGTTTTTT.

The chain joins TRBV6-1 to TRBJ1-5, with 12 bases lining up with TRBD1. V was clipped by 3 bases and J by 6 bases; unmatched bases: 3. Germline CDR1 is MNHNS and CDR2 is SASEGT. The CDR3 is 15 residues long. Here the CDR3 DNA reads TGTGCCAGCAGTGAGAGGGACAGGGGGCTTCAGCCCCAGCATTTT. It specifies CASSERDRGLQPQHF.

CDR3 protein: CASSATTSTDTQYF. CDR3 in DNA: TGTGCCAGCAGCGCCACTACTAGCACAGATACGCAGTATTTT. The gene calls are TRBV9 and TRBJ2-3, with D hard to call. Deletions cut 3 bases from V and 0 bases from J, with 8 bases between. The CDR3 has 14 amino acids. CDR1 and CDR2 from the germline V gene are SGDLS and YYNGEE.

The rearrangement joins TRBV2 to TRBJ2-1; 7 positions match TRBD2. The germline V gene has CDR1 SNHLY and CDR2 FYNNEI. The CDR3 is 17 residues long. V was pared by 4 bases and J by 0 bases, with 9 bases of the junction left unmatched. This chain's CDR3 is CASSANSAGSSYNEQFF. The CDR3 DNA follows: TGTGCCAGCAGTGCCAACTCAGCGGGGAGCTCCTACAATGAGCAGTTCTTC.

The chain couples TRBV11-2 to TRBJ2-3; 10 positions match TRBD2. J lost 0 bases, V lost 5 bases, and 11 bases had no gene match. Germline loops: CDR1 SGHAT, CDR2 FQNNGV. The CDR3 spans 18 residues. The CDR3 DNA sequence: TGTGCCAGCAGCCCCGGACTAGCGGAACAAACTAGCACAGATACGCAGTATTTT. Translating gives CASSPGLAEQTSTDTQYF.

This clone was seen only once. The chain has TRBV9 and TRBJ2-2, with TRBD1 matching 7 bases. CDR1 SGDLS and CDR2 YYNGEE come from the germline V gene. This CDR3 is 16 amino acids long. Losses at the gene ends were 2 bases for V and 2 bases for J; bases not matched to a gene: 6. The CDR3 DNA follows: TGTGCCAGCAGCGTTTCCGGGACAGTTAACACCGGGGAGCTGTTTTTT. As protein: CASSVSGTVNTGELFF.

The chain employs TRBV28 and TRBJ2-5; tentative D call: TRBD2 (7 bases). The CDR3 covers 16 residues. The germline V and J ends were trimmed by 4 bases and 5 bases, with 20 bases remaining between them. Germline loops: CDR1 MDHEN, CDR2 SYDVKM. DNA of the CDR3: TGTGCCAGCAGTTCTAGGGGGGGCTTAAGAGGGGAGACCCAGTACTTC. This translates into CASSSRGGLRGETQYF.

The chain employs TRBV7-9 and TRBJ1-6; 7 bases agree with TRBD1. The length of the CDR3 is 16 residues. Trimming at V came to 5 bases and at J to 2 bases, leaving 6 bases not matched to a gene. Germline lookup yields CDR1 SEHNR and CDR2 FQNEAQ (reference sequence). The CDR3 DNA reads as TGTGCCAGCAGCAACCTCGGACAGGCCTATAATTCACCCCTCCACTTT. Translation gives CASSNLGQAYNSPLHF.